This T cell receptor beta chain was sequenced in a study of ipilimumab plus nivolumab after autologous stem cell transplantation. Method: immunoSEQ multiplex PCR; TCRdb's copy keeps in-frame clones and lacks some. The sample gives over 75,000 clones, around 80% of which show up once; roughly 2% is in the top ten. Patients got ipilimumab 1 mg/kg beginning 14 to 28 days post-transplant. This CDR3 is 9 amino acids long. The V gene's germline CDR1 is DFQATT and CDR2 SNEGSKA (reference sequence). The germline V and J ends were trimmed by 6 bases and 9 bases, with 7 bases remaining between them. The chain has TRBV20-1 and TRBJ2-3, with D unresolved. The sample in question was PBMCs, obtained in a trial of ipilimumab plus nivolumab as post-transplant consolidation. The clonotype originates from a male donor with diffuse large B-cell lymphoma. CDR3 residues: CSAARTQYF. The CDR3, as DNA: TGCAGTGCCGCCCGAACGCAGTATTTT.